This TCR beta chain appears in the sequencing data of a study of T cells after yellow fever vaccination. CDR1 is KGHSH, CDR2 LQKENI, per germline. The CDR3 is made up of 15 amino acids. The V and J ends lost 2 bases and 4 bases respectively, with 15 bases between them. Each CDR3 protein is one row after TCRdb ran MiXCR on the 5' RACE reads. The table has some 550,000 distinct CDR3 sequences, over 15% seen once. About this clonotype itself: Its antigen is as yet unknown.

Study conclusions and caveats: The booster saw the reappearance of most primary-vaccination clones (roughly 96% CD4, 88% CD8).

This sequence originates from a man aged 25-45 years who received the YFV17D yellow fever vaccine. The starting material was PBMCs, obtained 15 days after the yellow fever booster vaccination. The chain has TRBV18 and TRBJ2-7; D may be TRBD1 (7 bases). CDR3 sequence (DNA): TGTGCCAGCTCACCATCGCGGGACAGCACTTACGAGCAGTACTTC. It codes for CASSPSRDSTYEQYF.